Here is one T cell receptor beta chain with its context. Its antigen is currently unknown. PCR employed 60 Vbeta and 13 Jbeta primers. Assay used: immunoSEQ multiplex PCR; TCRdb lists only in-frame clones, some missing. The table lists about 170,000 clones, 55% to 65% of them singletons. The data are from a study of cytomegalovirus exposure and HLA in healthy donors. This CDR3 spans 15 amino acids. Germline V gives CDR1 SNHLY, CDR2 FYNNEI. V was cut by 6 bases and J by 7 bases, with 16 bases left in between. Study results and caveats: According to an earlier analysis, most TCR beta V segments yielded productive rearrangements about 87% or about 30% of the time. A later analysis showed TCR association rates differing by HLA locus, peaking at DRB1 and lowest at HLA-C. Some V segments, TRBV6-2 and TRBV6-3 among them, were indistinguishable and were therefore excluded.

Among the donors, all were healthy bone marrow donors. Sequencing used PBMCs. The chain combines TRBV2 with TRBJ1-6, with D possibly matching TRBD1 (6 bases). The clonotype was recovered from a man in his forties or fifties in good health and CMV-seronegative. CDR3 bases: TGTGCCAGCAGCCTAAACAGGGTGGAAAATTCACCCCTCCACTTT. Its protein product is CASSLNRVENSPLHF.